The 26 T cell receptor beta chains below all came from one sample that was sequenced in a study of blood T cells in healthy people across ages. A sample-barcoded 5' primer and a J-beta primer mix were used in a second PCR of roughly 6 to 11 cycles. Via MiXCR, TCRdb re-called the 5' RACE reads, giving one row per CDR3 protein. The sample contains about 780,000 distinct CDR3 sequences, around 45% of which appear only once. Sequencing was performed on blood. The receptors here all came from a man of 80 years or more in good health.

The chain joins TRBV5-1 to TRBJ2-1, with D perhaps TRBD1 (5 bases). CDR1 is SGHRS, CDR2 YFSETQ, per germline. CDR3 size: 18 residues. Trimming took 2 bases from V and 0 from J, leaving 18 bases between them. DNA of the CDR3: TGCGCCAGCAGCTTTCCAGGGCAAGACGGAAGCTCCTACAATGAGCAGTTCTTC. It codes for CASSFPGQDGSSYNEQFF.

The chain couples TRBV9 to TRBJ2-1; weak D call: TRBD2 (5 bases). This CDR3 spans 14 amino acids. Germline CDR1 is SGDLS and CDR2 is YYNGEE. V was shortened by 4 bases and J by 6 bases, with 14 bases between the two germline ends. DNA of the CDR3: TGTGCCAGCAGCTCAGGAGGCCAGATCAATGAGCAGTTCTTC. Protein product: CASSSGGQINEQFF.

The chain links TRBV27 to TRBJ2-1, with 8 bases aligning to TRBD1. V trimming: 2 bases; J trimming: 7 bases; junction bases outside the gene matches: 7. Germline CDR1 reads MNHEY; CDR2 reads SMNVEV (reference sequence). The CDR3 totals 15 residues. The CDR3 region is CASSLQQGAGNEQFF. The CDR3 DNA follows: TGTGCCAGCAGTTTACAGCAGGGGGCGGGAAATGAGCAGTTCTTC.

The rearrangement joins TRBV29-1 to TRBJ2-1; TRBD2 agrees at 10 bases. The J call is uncertain, as TRBJ2-7 better fits the DNA end. The CDR3 is 14 amino acids. Germline assignment: CDR1 SQVTM and CDR2 ANQGSEA. CDR3 region: CSLGLAESYNEQYF. The CDR3 nucleotides are TGCAGCCTCGGACTAGCGGAATCCTACAATGAGCAGTACTTC.

In its sample, this clonotype was seen a few times. CDR3 DNA: TGTGCCAGCAGCTCACCCCTTGCAGGGGGGCAGGACTACGAGCAGTACTTC. This gives the protein CASSSPLAGGQDYEQYF. The chain employs TRBV7-9 and TRBJ2-7, with a weak D call TRBD1 (7 bases). This CDR3 is built from 17 residues. The V gene lost 4 bases and the J gene lost 3 bases, with 22 bases spanning the gap. Per germline, CDR1 SEHNR and CDR2 FQNEAQ (reference sequence). The variable domain in full, with the rest retrieved from reference TRBV7-9 and TRBJ2-7, is DTGVSQNPRHKITKRGQNVTFRCDPISEHNRLYWYRQTLGQGPEFLTYFQNEAQLEKSRLLSDRFSAERPKGSFSTLEIQRTEQGDSAMYLCASSSPLAGGQDYEQYFGPGTRLTVT.

The V and J genes are TRBV14 and TRBJ1-1, with D maybe TRBD1 (6 bases). CDR3 length: 14 amino acids. Germline V gene data show CDR1 as SGHDN and CDR2 as FVKESK. The V and J ends lost 5 bases and 5 bases respectively, with 15 bases between them. As DNA, the CDR3 is TGTGCCAGCAGCTACCACGGGGGCAGGACTGAAGCTTTCTTT. Protein: CASSYHGGRTEAFF.

This clonotype occurred a few times. The chain uses TRBV7-7 and TRBJ2-3; D gene ambiguous. The CDR3 contains 16 residues. Germline V lookup: CDR1 SSHAT, CDR2 FNYEAQ (reference sequence). Between the trimmed V and J ends, which lost 1 base and 0 bases, there was a span of 11 bases. For the CDR3, the DNA is TGTGCCAGCAGCTTAGGGCTCGCGTATAGCACAGATACGCAGTATTTT. It specifies CASSLGLAYSTDTQYF.

The chain has TRBV9 and TRBJ2-3; 9 bases are shared with TRBD2. CDR1 SGDLS and CDR2 YYNGEE come from the germline V gene. The ends lost 0 bases at V and 1 base at J; junction bases unmatched: 3. The length of the CDR3 is 16 residues. The CDR3 DNA sequence: TGTGCCAGCAGCGTAGAATGGACTAGCGGCACAGATACGCAGTATTTT. Encoded protein: CASSVEWTSGTDTQYF.

This clonotype was recorded a few times. The chain joins TRBV12-3 or TRBV12-4 to TRBJ2-3; D possibly matches TRBD1 or TRBD2 (6 bases each). The germline V and J ends were trimmed by 6 bases and 2 bases, with 21 bases remaining between them. The CDR3 is 17 amino acids. The CDR3 is CASSYKKGGLYTDTQYF. CDR3 in DNA: TGTGCCAGCAGCTACAAAAAGGGGGGACTCTACACAGATACGCAGTATTTT.

In its sample, this clonotype was seen a few times. A single base separates this from a much larger clone, so it may be a read error. CDR3 DNA: TGCGCCAGCAGCTTGAACCCTGACAATGAGCAGTACTTC. Its translation: CASSLNPDNEQYF. This rearrangement joins TRBV5-1 to TRBJ2-7; D ambiguous. Germline V gene lookup returns CDR1 SGHRS and CDR2 YFSETQ. The V end lost 1 base, the J end lost 7 bases, and 12 bases lay between the germline ends. The CDR3 spans 13 residues.

This clonotype was counted many times. The gene calls are TRBV20-1 and TRBJ2-3; TRBD2 aligns across 9 bases. This CDR3 has 17 amino acids. Germline V CDR1 and CDR2: DFQATT, SNEGSKA (reference sequence). V gave up 5 bases and J gave up 7 bases; unmatched junction bases: 19. As DNA, the CDR3 is TGCAGTGCTCTTACCAGGGGTGATAGCGGGAGTTTGAATACGCAGTATTTT. Translation gives CSALTRGDSGSLNTQYF.

The table lists this clonotype with many counts. V usage is TRBV12-3 or TRBV12-4 and J usage is TRBJ2-7; 8 bases fit TRBD2. The CDR3 runs to 16 residues. J lost 4 bases, V lost 3 bases, and 11 bases had no gene match. CDR3 coding DNA: TGTGCCAGCAGTTTGGAAGGACTAGCCCTTGATTACGAGCAGTACTTC. This gives the protein CASSLEGLALDYEQYF.

The chain combines TRBV29-1 with TRBJ1-5; D remains ambiguous. Looked up from germline, CDR1 is SQVTM and CDR2 is ANQGSEA. The CDR3 is 13 amino acids. The CDR3 loop is CIMLSSCNQPQHF. DNA of the CDR3: TGCATCATGCTCTCGAGTTGCAATCAGCCCCAGCATTTT.

The CDR3 nucleotides read TGTGCCAGCAGTTTCCGACCGGGAAGCAACGAGCAGTACTTC. Encoded protein: CASSFRPGSNEQYF. The chain couples TRBV27 to TRBJ2-4, with TRBD2 as a possible D gene (5 bases). The DNA end lines up better with TRBJ2-7; the J call may be wrong. Germline CDR1 reads MNHEY; CDR2 reads SMNVEV (reference sequence). The CDR3 loop spans 14 amino acids.

The rearrangement uses TRBV7-2 and TRBJ2-3; 8 bases are shared with TRBD2. Germline values: CDR1 SGHTA, CDR2 FQGNSA. The ends lost 2 bases at V and 6 bases at J; junction bases unmatched: 13. This CDR3 has 17 amino acids. CDR3 amino acids: CASSLHTSGSRRDTQYF. In DNA form, the CDR3 reads TGTGCCAGCAGCTTACACACTAGCGGTTCCCGAAGGGATACGCAGTATTTT.

The chain employs TRBV28 and TRBJ1-1, with D possibly TRBD1 on 6 matching bases. Per germline, CDR1 MDHEN and CDR2 SYDVKM. V lost 6 bases and J 1 base, leaving 12 bases between the germline ends. CDR3 length: 14 residues. CDR3 protein: CASRKGVRNTEAFF. CDR3 in DNA: TGTGCCAGCAGGAAGGGGGTTCGGAACACTGAAGCTTTCTTT.

This clonotype was recorded a few times. V is TRBV12-3 or TRBV12-4 and J is TRBJ2-7; tentatively, D is TRBD2 (5 bases). Trimming shortened V by 3 bases and J by 0 bases, and 12 bases separated the two germline ends. The CDR3 extends over 15 amino acids. For the CDR3, the DNA is TGTGCCAGCAGTTTGGGTAGCGCCCACTCCTACGAGCAGTACTTC. It codes for CASSLGSAHSYEQYF.

This clonotype appeared a single time. The rearrangement uses TRBV14 and TRBJ2-1, with 8 bases identical to TRBD2. J lost 4 bases, V lost 4 bases, and 6 bases had no gene match. The CDR3 totals 15 residues. CDR1 is SGHDN and CDR2 is FVKESK in the germline V gene. CDR3 nucleotide sequence: TGTGCCAGCAGCCCCCATGTAGCGGGATACAATGAGCAGTTCTTC. Translated, it gives CASSPHVAGYNEQFF.

This clonotype was seen only a few times. V is TRBV11-2 and J is TRBJ2-1; TRBD2 matches 11 bases. V lost 3 bases, J lost 0 bases, and 19 bases stayed unmatched. The CDR3 is made up of 22 amino acids. Germline-derived CDR1 and CDR2 are SGHAT and FQNNGV. The DNA of the CDR3 is TGTGCCAGCAGCTTTAGACGTAGAAGCCCCGTAGCGGGAGGGGGCTCCTACAATGAGCAGTTCTTC. As protein: CASSFRRRSPVAGGGSYNEQFF.

This clonotype was found a few times. The chain links TRBV29-1 to TRBJ2-7; D gene unclear. The CDR3 covers 11 residues. V lost 7 bases and J lost 2, with 9 bases in between. CDR1 is SQVTM, CDR2 ANQGSEA, per germline. The CDR3 is CSGGPTYEQYF. CDR3 sequence (DNA): TGCAGCGGTGGACCTACCTACGAGCAGTACTTC.

In DNA, the CDR3 is TGCGCCAGCAGCACCTTGACAGGGAGTACTGAAAAACTGTTTTTT. It yields the protein CASSTLTGSTEKLFF. V gene TRBV5-1 combines with J gene TRBJ1-4, with 7 bases matching TRBD1. This CDR3 has 15 residues. The trim removed 4 bases at V and 7 bases at J, leaving 10 bases unmatched. CDR1 SGHRS and CDR2 YFSETQ come from the germline V gene.

Written as DNA, the CDR3 is TGTGCCAGCTCTGGGACTAGCGGGATTGTCACCGGGGAGCTGTTTTTT. Translation: CASSGTSGIVTGELFF. This sequence joins TRBV12-3 or TRBV12-4 and TRBJ2-2, with 13 nucleotides matching TRBD2. CDR3 length: 16 amino acids. V shed 8 bases and J 4 bases; nucleotides not matched to a gene: 7.

J is TRBJ2-3 and V is TRBV4-2; 11 bases agree with TRBD2. CDR3 length equals 17 residues. Germline CDR1 LGHNA, CDR2 YNFKEQ. Trimming cost V 2 bases and J 0 bases; bases outside gene matches: 4. The DNA for the CDR3 is TGTGCCAGCAGCCAAACAATAGCGGGAGGGAGCACAGATACGCAGTATTTT. Translation: CASSQTIAGGSTDTQYF.

In this sample, this clonotype turned up many times. The gene calls are TRBV18 and TRBJ2-5, with TRBD1 as a possible D gene (6 bases). Germline CDR1 KGHSH, CDR2 LQKENI. The CDR3 contains 15 residues. V was shortened by 2 bases and J by 5 bases, with 15 bases between the two germline ends. The DNA for the CDR3 is TGTGCCAGCTCACCAAGGATCAGGGGCGGGGAGACCCAGTACTTC. Translated: CASSPRIRGGETQYF. Using reference TRBV18 and TRBJ2-5 for the parts outside the CDR3, the full variable domain is NAGVMQNPRHLVRRRGQEARLRCSPMKGHSHVYWYRQLPEEGLKFMVYLQKENIIDESGMPKERFSAEFPKEGPSILRIQQVVRGDSAAYFCASSPRIRGGETQYFGPGTRLLVL.

The sample holds a few counts of this clonotype. The chain carries TRBV12-3 or TRBV12-4 and TRBJ1-4, with D perhaps matching TRBD1 (5 bases). The CDR3 is 16 amino acids. With 1 base removed from V and 7 bases from J, the gap between germline ends came to 16 bases. The CDR3 is CASSLEGQGGREKLFF. CDR3 coding DNA: TGTGCCAGCAGTTTAGAGGGGCAGGGCGGTCGTGAAAAACTGTTTTTT.

With respect to this clonotype: A clone one base away is much larger, so this may be a read error. This chain links TRBV5-1 with TRBJ2-5; D is perhaps TRBD2 (5 bases). V was cut by 4 bases and J by 0 bases, with 10 bases left in between. This CDR3 has 14 amino acids. Germline CDR1 and CDR2: SGHRS and YFSETQ. In DNA, the CDR3 is TGCGCCAGCAGCGTGGGAGTAGACCAAGAGACCCAGTACTTC. Translated: CASSVGVDQETQYF.